This T cell receptor beta chain was captured in a study of blood T cell repertoires in COVID-19. This CDR3 contains 16 residues. Trimming removed 1 base at V and 6 bases at J, with 15 bases between. Germline CDR1 reads KGHDR; CDR2 reads SFDVKD. The protocol was immunoSEQ multiplex PCR, while the TCRdb copy is restricted to in-frame clones and leaves out a portion. The table lists over 250,000 clones, approximately 91% of them singletons, with about 2.2% in the top ten. The sequence came from a woman aged 25 to 39 with COVID-19, enrolled during active disease. Sequencing was done on a sample of peripheral blood. The chain joins TRBV24-1 to TRBJ2-1; a possible D gene is TRBD2 (6 bases). CDR3 region: CATSDFLTSGSNEQFF. The CDR3 DNA follows: TGTGCCACCAGTGATTTCTTGACTAGTGGGAGCAATGAGCAGTTCTTC.